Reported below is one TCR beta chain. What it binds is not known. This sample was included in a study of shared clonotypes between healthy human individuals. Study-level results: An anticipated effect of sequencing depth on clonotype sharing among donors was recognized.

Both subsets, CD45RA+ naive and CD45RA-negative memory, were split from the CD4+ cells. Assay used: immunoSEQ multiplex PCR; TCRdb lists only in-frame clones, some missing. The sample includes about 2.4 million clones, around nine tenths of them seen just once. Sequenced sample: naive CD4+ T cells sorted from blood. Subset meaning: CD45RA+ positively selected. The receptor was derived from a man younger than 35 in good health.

The CDR3 here is CASSAGQGVFNEQFF. The DNA of the CDR3 is TGTGCCAGCAGCGCGGGACAGGGGGTGTTCAATGAGCAGTTCTTC. The rearrangement joins TRBV9 to TRBJ2-1, with 11 bases matching TRBD1. V lost 3 bases, J lost 6 bases, and 5 bases stayed unmatched. CDR1 is SGDLS, CDR2 YYNGEE, per germline. CDR3 length equals 15 residues.